Below, one TCR beta chain is given with its context. The data originate from a study of blood T cell repertoires in COVID-19. This CDR3 contains 13 residues. The germline V gene encodes CDR1 SGHRS and CDR2 YFSETQ. Trimming pared 5 bases from V and 7 bases from J, leaving 10 bases between. Only in-frame clones appear in the TCRdb table, and some are missing; sequencing was by immunoSEQ multiplex PCR. The table lists 25,000 to 35,000 clones, about 83% of them singletons, with roughly 25% in the top ten. The sequencing sample was made of peripheral blood. The gene calls are TRBV5-1 and TRBJ1-6; a possible D gene is TRBD1 (5 bases). The clonotype originates from a man aged 65-85 years with active COVID-19. The CDR3 spells CASRQGLNSPLHF. As DNA, the CDR3 is TGCGCCAGCAGGCAGGGACTCAATTCACCCCTCCACTTT.